Listed below are T cell receptor beta chains from one sample, sequenced in a study of T cells in narcolepsy. The protocol was immunoSEQ multiplex PCR, while the TCRdb copy is restricted to in-frame clones and leaves out a portion. The data hold over 30,000 clones, with 70% to 90% observed a single time. Sequenced material: CD45RA- memory CD4+ T cells from PBMCs. Receptors originate from a human donor with narcolepsy. Each CDR3 is given with its conserved first and last residue. The D gene is left open where the match is weak. Only some rows state a clone size, as once, few, many or a class for expanded clones.

v_gene: TRBV27; j_gene: TRBJ1-2; abundance: .; d_gene: TRBD1; CDR3nt: TGTGCCAGCAGTTTCCTCCAGGGGGCAGCTTTAACACCTGCTAACTATGGCTACACCTTC; CDR3aa: CASSFLQGAALTPANYGYTF
v_gene: TRBV7-2; j_gene: TRBJ2-2; abundance: .; d_gene: .; CDR3nt: TGTGCCAGCAGCCTGAGCGATCTGGCCGGGGAGCTGTTTTTT; CDR3aa: CASSLSDLAGELFF
v_gene: TRBV18; j_gene: TRBJ2-3; abundance: once; d_gene: .; CDR3nt: TGTGCCAGCTCACCAACCTCCTCGGGAGATACGCAGTATTTT; CDR3aa: CASSPTSSGDTQYF
v_gene: TRBV7-2; j_gene: TRBJ1-1; abundance: .; d_gene: .; CDR3nt: TGTGCCAGCAGCTCCGGACTACCGAGAGCTTTCTTT; CDR3aa: CASSSGLPRAFF
v_gene: TRBV10-1; j_gene: TRBJ2-4; abundance: .; d_gene: TRBD1; CDR3nt: TGCGCCACCTCCACCGGGACAGGGGTAAACATTCAGTACTTC; CDR3aa: CATSTGTGVNIQYF
v_gene: TRBV10-3; j_gene: TRBJ1-4; abundance: .; d_gene: TRBD1; CDR3nt: TGTGCCATCAGCCCGCCGGGACAGGGTGAAAAACTGTTTTTT; CDR3aa: CAISPPGQGEKLFF
v_gene: TRBV27; j_gene: TRBJ2-7; abundance: .; d_gene: .; CDR3nt: TGTGCCACCTCTTCGGGGGTGGGGGTCGAGCAGTACTTC; CDR3aa: CATSSGVGVEQYF
v_gene: TRBV5-6; j_gene: TRBJ1-2; abundance: .; d_gene: TRBD1; CDR3nt: TGTGCCAGCAGCCCCGGGACAGGGGGCGGCTACACCTTC; CDR3aa: CASSPGTGGGYTF
v_gene: TRBV7-2; j_gene: TRBJ2-7; abundance: .; d_gene: TRBD1; CDR3nt: TGTGCCAGCAGCCAAGCAGGGGGTACCTACGAGCAGTACTTC; CDR3aa: CASSQAGGTYEQYF
v_gene: TRBV18; j_gene: TRBJ1-5; abundance: .; d_gene: .; CDR3nt: TGTGCCAGCTCATCCTCGGGGGCACGAAATCAGCCCCAGCATTTT; CDR3aa: CASSSSGARNQPQHF
v_gene: TRBV2; j_gene: TRBJ2-4; abundance: .; d_gene: .; CDR3nt: TGTGCCAGCAGTTTTAACAGGGAAAACATTCAGTACTTC; CDR3aa: CASSFNRENIQYF
v_gene: TRBV7-3; j_gene: TRBJ2-1; abundance: .; d_gene: .; CDR3nt: TGTGCCAGCAGCTTAAATTCAGTCAATGAGCAGTTCTTC; CDR3aa: CASSLNSVNEQFF
v_gene: TRBV7-2; j_gene: TRBJ2-3; abundance: .; d_gene: .; CDR3nt: TGTGCCAGCAGCTCTACGCACGCCACAGATACGCAGTATTTT; CDR3aa: CASSSTHATDTQYF
v_gene: TRBV7-2; j_gene: TRBJ1-2; abundance: .; d_gene: .; CDR3nt: TGTGCCAGCAGCTCCGCGTCGGGGGATGACGGCTACACCTTC; CDR3aa: CASSSASGDDGYTF
v_gene: TRBV2; j_gene: TRBJ1-5; abundance: .; d_gene: .; CDR3nt: TGTGCCAGCAGCGAAACTGGGGAGCCCCAGCATTTT; CDR3aa: CASSETGEPQHF
v_gene: TRBV10-3; j_gene: TRBJ2-5; abundance: .; d_gene: TRBD2; CDR3nt: TGTGCCACCATCAGGGACGAAGCGGGGGGGCGGGAGACCCAGTACTTC; CDR3aa: CATIRDEAGGRETQYF
v_gene: TRBV19; j_gene: TRBJ2-1; abundance: .; d_gene: .; CDR3nt: TGTGCCAGTAGTCCCCGCGGGGACGCTTACAATGAGCAGTTCTTC; CDR3aa: CASSPRGDAYNEQFF
v_gene: TRBV29-1; j_gene: TRBJ2-5; abundance: .; d_gene: TRBD1; CDR3nt: TGCAGCGCAGGGGGCCAAGAGACCCAGTACTTC; CDR3aa: CSAGGQETQYF
v_gene: TRBV30; j_gene: TRBJ1-2; abundance: .; d_gene: .; CDR3nt: TGTGCCTGGAGTGACAACGGCTACACCTTC; CDR3aa: CAWSDNGYTF
v_gene: TRBV9; j_gene: TRBJ1-3; abundance: .; d_gene: .; CDR3nt: TGTGCCAGCAGCCCCGCTCTAGGAAACACCATATATTTT; CDR3aa: CASSPALGNTIYF
v_gene: TRBV7-2; j_gene: TRBJ1-5; abundance: once; d_gene: .; CDR3nt: TGTGCCAGCAGCGGGACGGGAAGGGATCAGCCCCAGCATTTT; CDR3aa: CASSGTGRDQPQHF
v_gene: TRBV7-2; j_gene: TRBJ2-2; abundance: once; d_gene: TRBD2; CDR3nt: TGTGCCAGCAGCCCGCGGGGGGCGGTCGGGGAGCTGTTTTTT; CDR3aa: CASSPRGAVGELFF
v_gene: TRBV4-1; j_gene: TRBJ2-5; abundance: .; d_gene: TRBD2; CDR3nt: TGCGCCAGCAGCCAAGATCCCCTAGCGGGGACCAGAGAGCAGTACTTC; CDR3aa: CASSQDPLAGTREQYF
v_gene: TRBV4-3; j_gene: TRBJ2-1; abundance: few; d_gene: TRBD1; CDR3nt: TGCGCCAGCAGCCAAGATTCTTTACAGGGGGCCGGCAATGAGCAGTTCTTC; CDR3aa: CASSQDSLQGAGNEQFF
v_gene: TRBV19; j_gene: TRBJ1-1; abundance: .; d_gene: TRBD1; CDR3nt: TGTGCCAGTAGTATGGGACAGGCTCTGACTGAAGCTTTCTTT; CDR3aa: CASSMGQALTEAFF
v_gene: TRBV7-9; j_gene: TRBJ2-5; abundance: .; d_gene: .; CDR3nt: TGTGCCAGCAGCTTACAGGCTGGGGGGTACCAAGAGACCCAGTACTTC; CDR3aa: CASSLQAGGYQETQYF
v_gene: TRBV6-6; j_gene: TRBJ1-2; abundance: .; d_gene: .; CDR3nt: TGTGCCAGCAGTTACTCATCCCAGGTTAACTATGGCTACACCTTC; CDR3aa: CASSYSSQVNYGYTF
v_gene: TRBV6-5; j_gene: TRBJ1-2; abundance: .; d_gene: .; CDR3nt: TGTGCCAGCAGTTACCAGAGGGACGGGTATGGCTACACCTTC; CDR3aa: CASSYQRDGYGYTF
v_gene: TRBV2; j_gene: TRBJ1-5; abundance: .; d_gene: .; CDR3nt: TGTGCCAGCAGTGAAGGCAGGAATAGCAATCAGCCCCAGCATTTT; CDR3aa: CASSEGRNSNQPQHF
v_gene: TRBV11-3; j_gene: TRBJ1-6; abundance: .; d_gene: TRBD1; CDR3nt: TGTGCCAGCAGTTTAGGTCTTCCCCTACAGGGGGCCTCCTATAATTCACCCCTCCACTTT; CDR3aa: CASSLGLPLQGASYNSPLHF
v_gene: TRBV6-5; j_gene: TRBJ1-4; abundance: once; d_gene: .; CDR3nt: TGTGCCAGCAGTTACAGGCAGGGAAAGTTTGAACTGTTTTTT; CDR3aa: CASSYRQGKFELFF
v_gene: TRBV5-1; j_gene: TRBJ2-3; abundance: .; d_gene: TRBD2; CDR3nt: TGCGCCAGCAGAACTAGCGGGGATAGCACAGATACGCAGTATTTT; CDR3aa: CASRTSGDSTDTQYF
v_gene: TRBV6-6; j_gene: TRBJ1-1; abundance: .; d_gene: .; CDR3nt: TGTGCCAGCATCCCAGAACGACCAGCAAGGACTGAAGCTTTCTTT; CDR3aa: CASIPERPARTEAFF
v_gene: TRBV7-2; j_gene: TRBJ2-1; abundance: once; d_gene: .; CDR3nt: TGTGCCAGCAGCCCCGGCAGGGTTTACAATGAGCAGTTCTTC; CDR3aa: CASSPGRVYNEQFF
v_gene: TRBV7-3; j_gene: TRBJ2-6; abundance: .; d_gene: TRBD1; CDR3nt: TGTGCCAGCAGCCCCCAGACAGGGTCTGGGGCCAACGTCCTGACTTTC; CDR3aa: CASSPQTGSGANVLTF
v_gene: TRBV2; j_gene: TRBJ1-2; abundance: .; d_gene: .; CDR3nt: TGTGCCAGGACTGGAGGGAGGAGCCTTGGCGGCTACACCTTC; CDR3aa: CARTGGRSLGGYTF
v_gene: TRBV30; j_gene: TRBJ1-2; abundance: .; d_gene: .; CDR3nt: TGTGCCTGGGCCGGACGGACGACTAACTATGGCTACACCTTC; CDR3aa: CAWAGRTTNYGYTF
v_gene: TRBV5-4; j_gene: TRBJ1-2; abundance: .; d_gene: .; CDR3nt: TGTGCCAGCAGCTTAGAAGGGTCGGAGTATGGCTACACCTTC; CDR3aa: CASSLEGSEYGYTF
v_gene: TRBV5-1; j_gene: TRBJ2-1; abundance: .; d_gene: .; CDR3nt: TGCGCCAGCAGCTTGGGCCCTACGGGGTACAATGAGCAGTTCTTC; CDR3aa: CASSLGPTGYNEQFF
v_gene: TRBV30; j_gene: TRBJ1-2; abundance: .; d_gene: .; CDR3nt: TGTGCCTGGAGTGTAGCCCAGGCCCCTAACTATGGCTACACCTTC; CDR3aa: CAWSVAQAPNYGYTF
v_gene: TRBV7-2; j_gene: TRBJ2-7; abundance: .; d_gene: TRBD2; CDR3nt: TGTGCCAGCAGCCAAAGGGGACTAGCGGGGGACTCCTACGAGCAGTACTTC; CDR3aa: CASSQRGLAGDSYEQYF
v_gene: TRBV5-1; j_gene: TRBJ1-1; abundance: once; d_gene: .; CDR3nt: TGCGCCAGCAGCTTGAATGGGGGGAACACTGAAGCTTTCTTT; CDR3aa: CASSLNGGNTEAFF
v_gene: TRBV7-5; j_gene: TRBJ1-2; abundance: .; d_gene: .; CDR3nt: TGTGCCAGAAGCTTAGTAGGGGGTGGGTATGGCTACACCTTC; CDR3aa: CARSLVGGGYGYTF
v_gene: TRBV7-2; j_gene: TRBJ2-2; abundance: .; d_gene: TRBD1; CDR3nt: TGTGCCAGCAGCACTAAGGACAGGATCAGGAGCACCGGGGAGCTGTTTTTT; CDR3aa: CASSTKDRIRSTGELFF
v_gene: TRBV6-1; j_gene: TRBJ1-3; abundance: .; d_gene: .; CDR3nt: TGTGCCAGCAGTTTGAATCGGTGGACTGGAAACACCATATATTTT; CDR3aa: CASSLNRWTGNTIYF
v_gene: TRBV11-2; j_gene: TRBJ2-5; abundance: .; d_gene: .; CDR3nt: TGTGCCAGCAGCTTACGACAGGCCTACCAAGAGACCCAGTACTTC; CDR3aa: CASSLRQAYQETQYF
v_gene: TRBV18; j_gene: TRBJ2-3; abundance: .; d_gene: .; CDR3nt: TGTGCCAGCTCATCTTCTTCTCAAAGGGGGAGAGATACGCAGTATTTT; CDR3aa: CASSSSSQRGRDTQYF
v_gene: TRBV30; j_gene: TRBJ1-6; abundance: .; d_gene: .; CDR3nt: TGTGCCTGGAGTGTACGGTTGGGGGGCGATTCACCCCTCCACTTT; CDR3aa: CAWSVRLGGDSPLHF
v_gene: TRBV28; j_gene: TRBJ1-1; abundance: .; d_gene: .; CDR3nt: TGTGCCACCTATCTATGGGTGAACACTGAAGCTTTCTTT; CDR3aa: CATYLWVNTEAFF
v_gene: TRBV6-5; j_gene: TRBJ2-6; abundance: .; d_gene: .; CDR3nt: TGTGCCAGCAGTTACTCTCAGGGAACCGGGGCCAACGTCCTGACTTTC; CDR3aa: CASSYSQGTGANVLTF
v_gene: TRBV7-2; j_gene: TRBJ1-6; abundance: .; d_gene: TRBD1; CDR3nt: TGTGCCAGCAGCTTAGTCTTAGGACAGGGAAATTCACCCCTCCACTTT; CDR3aa: CASSLVLGQGNSPLHF
v_gene: TRBV7-3; j_gene: TRBJ2-7; abundance: once; d_gene: TRBD2; CDR3nt: TGTGCCAGCAGCCCGCCCCGGTGGCTAGCGGGGGCGGGGGGCCGGCGGGAGCAGTACTTC; CDR3aa: CASSPPRWLAGAGGRREQYF
v_gene: TRBV4-1; j_gene: TRBJ2-5; abundance: once; d_gene: .; CDR3nt: TGCGCCAGCAGCCAAGGGTGGGGGCGAGAGACCCAGTACTTC; CDR3aa: CASSQGWGRETQYF
v_gene: TRBV5-1; j_gene: TRBJ2-3; abundance: .; d_gene: TRBD2; CDR3nt: TGCGCCAGCAGCTTCGGACTAGCGGGAGCAGATACGCAGTATTTT; CDR3aa: CASSFGLAGADTQYF